This T cell receptor (beta chain) was retrieved from a study of blood T cell repertoires in COVID-19. V shed 4 bases, J shed 2 bases, and the junction held 7 bases outside the gene matches. Germline lookup yields CDR1 MNHEY and CDR2 SVGEGT. This CDR3 is 16 amino acids long. Seattle patient enrollment occurred during active infection, with longitudinal follow-up thereafter. In the original analysis: Reference gene primers were amplified, and this amplification served to estimate nucleated cell counts. Profiling relied on immunoSEQ multiplex PCR, and the TCRdb table lists in-frame clones only, not all of them. The DNA gave D and trimming, while V, J and clone size come from that table. The repertoire consists of some 220,000 clones, with approximately 85% occurring once and the leading ten covering about 2.5%.

This sequence originates from a woman in her 70s with COVID-19, enrolled during active disease. The sequenced sample consisted of peripheral blood. This sequence joins TRBV6-2 or TRBV6-3 and TRBJ2-7; 11 bases are a match to TRBD2. The CDR3 DNA reads as TGTGCCAGCAGTTCCTCGACTAGCGGGGAACCCTACGAGCAGTACTTC. It is translated as CASSSSTSGEPYEQYF.